A single T cell receptor (beta chain) is shown here with its context. The antigen remains undetermined. Trimming took 1 base from V and 5 from J, leaving 8 bases between them. The CDR3 has 13 residues. Germline assignment: CDR1 SEHNR and CDR2 FQNEAQ (reference sequence). Stated time point: pretreatment peripheral blood. This sample is part of a study of PD-L1 blockade in urothelial cancer. General observations from the study: Lower pretreatment blood TCR clonality, under the median, predicted better survival, researchers reported.

Clones were read by immunoSEQ multiplex PCR, and TCRdb kept only the in-frame ones, dropping some. Among around 100,000 clones listed, over 75% were seen once. The TCR originated in a man in his fifties or sixties with urothelial cancer. The rearrangement uses TRBV7-9 and TRBJ2-5, with D possibly being TRBD2 (5 bases). The sequencing used PBMCs, collected around atezolizumab (anti-PD-L1) treatment. The CDR3, as DNA: TGTGCCAGCAGCTTAGTACTAGTGGAGACCCAGTACTTC. Its translation is CASSLVLVETQYF.